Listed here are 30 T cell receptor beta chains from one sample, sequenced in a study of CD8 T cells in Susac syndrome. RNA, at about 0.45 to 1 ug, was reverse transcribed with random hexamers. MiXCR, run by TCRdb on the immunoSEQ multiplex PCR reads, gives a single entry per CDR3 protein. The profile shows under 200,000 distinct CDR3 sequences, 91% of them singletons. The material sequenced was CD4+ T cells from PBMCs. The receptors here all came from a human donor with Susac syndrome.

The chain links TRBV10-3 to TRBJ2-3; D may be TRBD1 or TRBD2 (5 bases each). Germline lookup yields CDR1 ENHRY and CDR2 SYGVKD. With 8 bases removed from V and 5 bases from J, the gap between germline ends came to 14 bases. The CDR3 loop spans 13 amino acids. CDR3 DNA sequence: TGTGCCATCGGGACGGGAAGTGGAGATACGCAGTATTTT. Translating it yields CAIGTGSGDTQYF.

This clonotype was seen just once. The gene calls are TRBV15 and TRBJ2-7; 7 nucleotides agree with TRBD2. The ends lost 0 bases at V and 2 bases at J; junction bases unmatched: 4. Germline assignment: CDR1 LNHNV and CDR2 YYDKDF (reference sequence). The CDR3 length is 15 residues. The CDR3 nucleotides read TGTGCCACCAGCAGAGAAGTGGGGGGGACCTACGAGCAGTACTTC. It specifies CATSREVGGTYEQYF.

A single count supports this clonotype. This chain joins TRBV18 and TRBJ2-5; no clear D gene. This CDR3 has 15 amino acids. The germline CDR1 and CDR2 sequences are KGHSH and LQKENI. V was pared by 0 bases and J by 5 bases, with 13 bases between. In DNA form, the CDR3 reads TGTGCCAGCTCACCACCCGGGCTAGTTAAGGAGACCCAGTACTTC. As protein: CASSPPGLVKETQYF.

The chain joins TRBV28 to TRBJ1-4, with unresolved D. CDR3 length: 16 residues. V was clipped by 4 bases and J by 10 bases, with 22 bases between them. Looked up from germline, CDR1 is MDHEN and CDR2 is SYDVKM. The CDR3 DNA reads TGTGCCAGCAGTTCCCGCACCGGAATCGGGATTGGAAAACTGTTTTTT. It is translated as CASSSRTGIGIGKLFF.

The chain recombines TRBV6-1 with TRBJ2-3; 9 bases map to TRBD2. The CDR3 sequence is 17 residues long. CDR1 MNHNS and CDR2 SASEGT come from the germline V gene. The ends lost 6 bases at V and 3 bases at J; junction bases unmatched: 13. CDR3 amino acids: CASRHLRSGRSTDTQYF. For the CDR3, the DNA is TGTGCCAGCAGACACCTGAGGAGCGGGAGGTCGACAGATACGCAGTATTTT.

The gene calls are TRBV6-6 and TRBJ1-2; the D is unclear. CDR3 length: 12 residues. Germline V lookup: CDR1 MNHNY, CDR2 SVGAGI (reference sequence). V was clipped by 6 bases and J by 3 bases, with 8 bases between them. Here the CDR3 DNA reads TGTGCCAGCAGCTTGGACTACTATGGCTACACCTTC. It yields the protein CASSLDYYGYTF.

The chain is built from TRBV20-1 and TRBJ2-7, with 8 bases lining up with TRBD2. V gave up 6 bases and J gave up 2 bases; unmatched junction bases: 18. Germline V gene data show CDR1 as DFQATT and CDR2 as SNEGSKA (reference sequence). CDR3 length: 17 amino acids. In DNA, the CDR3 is TGCAGTGCGAGAAAATCGACGGGACTAGAAAAACCCTACGAGCAGTACTTC. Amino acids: CSARKSTGLEKPYEQYF.

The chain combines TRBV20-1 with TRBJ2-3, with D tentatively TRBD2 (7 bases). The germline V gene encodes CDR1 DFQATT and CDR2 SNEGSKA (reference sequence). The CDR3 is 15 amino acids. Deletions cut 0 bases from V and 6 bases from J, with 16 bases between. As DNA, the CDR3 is TGCAGTGCTAGAGATCGAGGGGGGGGTGTGGATACGCAGTATTTT. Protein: CSARDRGGGVDTQYF.

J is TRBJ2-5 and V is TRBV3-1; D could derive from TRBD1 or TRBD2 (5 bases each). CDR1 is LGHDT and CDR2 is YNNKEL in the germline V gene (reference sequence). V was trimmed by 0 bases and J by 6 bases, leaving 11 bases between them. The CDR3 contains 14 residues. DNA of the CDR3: TGTGCCAGCAGCCAAGATTTGGGGGTACAGACCCAGTACTTC. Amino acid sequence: CASSQDLGVQTQYF.

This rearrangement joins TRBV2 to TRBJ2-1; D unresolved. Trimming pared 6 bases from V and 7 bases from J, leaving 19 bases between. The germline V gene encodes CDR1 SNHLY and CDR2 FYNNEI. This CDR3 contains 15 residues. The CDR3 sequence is CASRPPTGYKNEQFF. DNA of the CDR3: TGTGCCAGCAGGCCCCCGACTGGATACAAGAATGAGCAGTTCTTC. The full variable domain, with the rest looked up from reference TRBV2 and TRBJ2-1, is EPEVTQTPSHQVTQMGQEVILRCVPISNHLYFYWYRQILGQKVEFLVSFYNNEISEKSEIFDDQFSVERPDGSNFTLKIRSTKLEDSAMYFCASRPPTGYKNEQFFGPGTRLTVL.

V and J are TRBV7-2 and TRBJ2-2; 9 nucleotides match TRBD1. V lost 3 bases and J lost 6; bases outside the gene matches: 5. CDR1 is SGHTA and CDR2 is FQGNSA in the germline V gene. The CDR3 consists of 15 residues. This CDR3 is CASSFDRGAAGELFF. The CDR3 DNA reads TGTGCCAGCAGCTTCGACAGGGGGGCCGCCGGGGAGCTGTTTTTT.

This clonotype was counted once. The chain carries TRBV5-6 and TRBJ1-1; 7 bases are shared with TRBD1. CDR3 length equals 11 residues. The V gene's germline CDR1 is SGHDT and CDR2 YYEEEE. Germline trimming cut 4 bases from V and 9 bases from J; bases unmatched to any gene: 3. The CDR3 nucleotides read TGTGCCAGCAGCCTGACAGGGAAAGCTTTCTTT. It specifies CASSLTGKAFF.

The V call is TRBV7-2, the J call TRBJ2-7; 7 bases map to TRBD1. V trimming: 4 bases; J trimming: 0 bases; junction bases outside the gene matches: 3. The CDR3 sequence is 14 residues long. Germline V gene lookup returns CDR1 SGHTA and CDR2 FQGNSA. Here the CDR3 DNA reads TGTGCCAGCAGCTACCAGGGGGACTCCTACGAGCAGTACTTC. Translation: CASSYQGDSYEQYF.

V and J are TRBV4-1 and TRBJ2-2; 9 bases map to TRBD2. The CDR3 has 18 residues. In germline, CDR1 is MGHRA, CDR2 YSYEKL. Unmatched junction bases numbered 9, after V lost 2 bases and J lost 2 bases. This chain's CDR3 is CASSQPRGRGINTGELFF. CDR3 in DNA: TGCGCCAGCAGCCAACCCCGCGGGAGGGGGATTAACACCGGGGAGCTGTTTTTT.

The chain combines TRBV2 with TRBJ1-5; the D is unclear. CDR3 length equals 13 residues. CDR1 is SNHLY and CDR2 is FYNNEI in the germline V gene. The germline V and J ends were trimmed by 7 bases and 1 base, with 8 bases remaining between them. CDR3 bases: TGTGCCAGCACGTTATGGAGCAATCAGCCCCAGCATTTT. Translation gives CASTLWSNQPQHF.

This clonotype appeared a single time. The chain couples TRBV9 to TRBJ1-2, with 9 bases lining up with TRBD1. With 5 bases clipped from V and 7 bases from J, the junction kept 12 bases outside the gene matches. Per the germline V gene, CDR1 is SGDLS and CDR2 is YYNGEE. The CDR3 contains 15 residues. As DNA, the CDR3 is TGTGCCAGCAGTCCTACCGGACAGGGGATTCTTGGCTACACCTTC. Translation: CASSPTGQGILGYTF.

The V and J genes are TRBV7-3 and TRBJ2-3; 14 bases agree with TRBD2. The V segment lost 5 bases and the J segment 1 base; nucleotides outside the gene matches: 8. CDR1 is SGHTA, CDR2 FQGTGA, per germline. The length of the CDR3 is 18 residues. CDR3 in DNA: TGTGCCAGCAGCCCGACTAGCGGGAGGGCCAAGGGCACAGATACGCAGTATTTT. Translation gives CASSPTSGRAKGTDTQYF.

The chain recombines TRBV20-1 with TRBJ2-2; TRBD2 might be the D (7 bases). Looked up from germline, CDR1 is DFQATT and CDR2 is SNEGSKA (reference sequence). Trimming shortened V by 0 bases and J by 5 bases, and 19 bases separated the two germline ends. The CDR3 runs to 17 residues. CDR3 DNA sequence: TGCAGTGCTAGAGATCCGGGGGGCATCAGAAAAACCGGGGAGCTGTTTTTT. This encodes CSARDPGGIRKTGELFF.

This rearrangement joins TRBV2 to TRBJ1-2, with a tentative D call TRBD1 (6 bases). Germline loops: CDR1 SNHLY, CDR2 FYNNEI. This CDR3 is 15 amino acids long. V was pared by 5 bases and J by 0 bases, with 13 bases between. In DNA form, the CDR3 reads TGTGCCAGCAGTCCCCGCCAGGGGACTAACTATGGCTACACCTTC. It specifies CASSPRQGTNYGYTF.

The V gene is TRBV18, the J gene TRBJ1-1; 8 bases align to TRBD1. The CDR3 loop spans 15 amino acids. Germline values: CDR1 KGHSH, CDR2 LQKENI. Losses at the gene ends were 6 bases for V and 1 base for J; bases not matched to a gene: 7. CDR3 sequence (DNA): TGTGCCAGCTCCCCCCGGACAGGGACGAACACTGAAGCTTTCTTT. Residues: CASSPRTGTNTEAFF.

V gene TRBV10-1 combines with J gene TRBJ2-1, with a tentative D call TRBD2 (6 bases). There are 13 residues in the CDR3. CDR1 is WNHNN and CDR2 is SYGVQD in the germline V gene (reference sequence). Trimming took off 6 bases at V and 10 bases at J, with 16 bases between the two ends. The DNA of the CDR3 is TGCGCCAGCAGCCCCGGAGGGCTGGACGAGCAGTTCTTC. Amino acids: CASSPGGLDEQFF.

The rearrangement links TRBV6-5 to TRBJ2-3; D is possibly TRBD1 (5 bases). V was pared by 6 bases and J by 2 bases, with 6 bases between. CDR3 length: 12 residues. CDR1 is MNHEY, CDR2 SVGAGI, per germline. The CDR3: CASRTATDTQYF. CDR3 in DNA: TGTGCCAGCAGGACAGCCACAGATACGCAGTATTTT.

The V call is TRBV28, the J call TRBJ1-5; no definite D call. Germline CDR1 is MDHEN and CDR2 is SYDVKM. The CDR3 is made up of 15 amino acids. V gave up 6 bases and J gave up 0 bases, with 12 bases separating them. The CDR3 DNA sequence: TGTGCCAGCAGGTTGGTGGTGTATAGCAATCAGCCCCAGCATTTT. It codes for CASRLVVYSNQPQHF.

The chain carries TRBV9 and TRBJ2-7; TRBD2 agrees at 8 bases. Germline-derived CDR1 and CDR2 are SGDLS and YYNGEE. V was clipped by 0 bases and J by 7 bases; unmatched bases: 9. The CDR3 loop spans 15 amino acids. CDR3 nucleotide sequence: TGTGCCAGCAGCGTAGACCCAGCGGGAGTGGGGGAGCAGTACTTC. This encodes CASSVDPAGVGEQYF.

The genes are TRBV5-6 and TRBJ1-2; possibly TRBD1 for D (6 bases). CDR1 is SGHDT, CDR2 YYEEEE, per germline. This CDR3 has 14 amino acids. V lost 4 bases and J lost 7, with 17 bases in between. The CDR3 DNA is TGTGCCAGCAGCATCACCGGGGGGGCGCTTGGCTACACCTTC. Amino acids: CASSITGGALGYTF.

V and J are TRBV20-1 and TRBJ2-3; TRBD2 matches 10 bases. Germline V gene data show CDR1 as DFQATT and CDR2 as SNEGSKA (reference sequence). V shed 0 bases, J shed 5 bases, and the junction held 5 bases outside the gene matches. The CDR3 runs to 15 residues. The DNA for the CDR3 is TGCAGTGCTAGAGACTCCCAGCGGGGGGGAGATACGCAGTATTTT. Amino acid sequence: CSARDSQRGGDTQYF.

The CDR3, as DNA: TGTGCCAGTGAAACAGGGTTGAATCGAGAGTCCTACAATGAGCAGTTCTTC. Translation: CASETGLNRESYNEQFF. This chain uses TRBV10-3 with TRBJ2-1, with D possibly TRBD1 on 6 matching bases. Germline CDR1 ENHRY, CDR2 SYGVKD. This CDR3 has 17 residues. The ends were cut back, 10 bases at V and 1 base at J, with 23 bases in the middle.

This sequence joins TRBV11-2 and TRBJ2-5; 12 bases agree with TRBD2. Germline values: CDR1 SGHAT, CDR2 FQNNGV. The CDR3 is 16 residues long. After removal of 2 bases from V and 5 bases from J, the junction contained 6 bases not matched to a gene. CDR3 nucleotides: TGTGCCAGCAGCTTAAGACTAGCGGGGGCCCTGGAGACCCAGTACTTC. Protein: CASSLRLAGALETQYF.

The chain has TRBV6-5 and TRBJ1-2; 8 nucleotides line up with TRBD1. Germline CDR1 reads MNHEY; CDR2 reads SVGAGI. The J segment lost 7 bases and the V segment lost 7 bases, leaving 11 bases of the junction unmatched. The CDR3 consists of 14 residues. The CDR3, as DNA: TGTGCCAGCACCCAGGACAGGGTCTTGGGTGGCTACACCTTC. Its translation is CASTQDRVLGGYTF.

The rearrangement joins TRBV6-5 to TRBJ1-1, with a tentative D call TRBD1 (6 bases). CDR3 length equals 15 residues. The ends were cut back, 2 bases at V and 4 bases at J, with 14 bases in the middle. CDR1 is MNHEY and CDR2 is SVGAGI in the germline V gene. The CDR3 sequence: CASSYAYTGFTEAFF. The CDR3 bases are TGTGCCAGCAGTTACGCGTACACAGGGTTCACTGAAGCTTTCTTT.